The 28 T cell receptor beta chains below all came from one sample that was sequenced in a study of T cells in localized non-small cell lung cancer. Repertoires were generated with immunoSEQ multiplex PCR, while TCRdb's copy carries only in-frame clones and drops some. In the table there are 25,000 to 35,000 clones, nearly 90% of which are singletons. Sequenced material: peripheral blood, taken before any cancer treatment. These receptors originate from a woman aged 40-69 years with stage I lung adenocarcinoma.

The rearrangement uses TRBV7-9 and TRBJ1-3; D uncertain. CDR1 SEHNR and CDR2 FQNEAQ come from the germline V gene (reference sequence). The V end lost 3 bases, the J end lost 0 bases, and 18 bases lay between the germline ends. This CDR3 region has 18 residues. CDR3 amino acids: CASSFLEGSGSSGNTIYF. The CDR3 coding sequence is TGTGCCAGCAGCTTTTTGGAGGGAAGTGGAAGCTCTGGAAACACCATATATTTT.

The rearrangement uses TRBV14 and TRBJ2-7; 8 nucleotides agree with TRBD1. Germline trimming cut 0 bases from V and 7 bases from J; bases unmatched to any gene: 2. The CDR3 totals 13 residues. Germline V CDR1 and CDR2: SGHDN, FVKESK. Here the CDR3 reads CASSQDRQGEQYF. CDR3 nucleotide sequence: TGTGCCAGCAGCCAAGATCGACAGGGGGAGCAGTACTTC.

The CDR3 DNA reads as TGTGCCAGCAGCCCTGGGCTCGGTATACAGACCCAGTACTTC. Protein sequence: CASSPGLGIQTQYF. The rearrangement joins TRBV5-6 to TRBJ2-5, with D uncertain. In germline, CDR1 is SGHDT, CDR2 YYEEEE. The CDR3 totals 14 residues. V lost 4 bases and J 6 bases, leaving 16 bases between the germline ends.

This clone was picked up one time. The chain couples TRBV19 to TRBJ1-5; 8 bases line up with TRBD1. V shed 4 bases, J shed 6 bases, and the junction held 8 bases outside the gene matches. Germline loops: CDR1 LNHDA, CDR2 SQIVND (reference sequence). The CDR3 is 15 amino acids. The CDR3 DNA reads TGTGCCAGTAGTACAGTCACAGGGGGAATTCAGCCCCAGCATTTT. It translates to CASSTVTGGIQPQHF.

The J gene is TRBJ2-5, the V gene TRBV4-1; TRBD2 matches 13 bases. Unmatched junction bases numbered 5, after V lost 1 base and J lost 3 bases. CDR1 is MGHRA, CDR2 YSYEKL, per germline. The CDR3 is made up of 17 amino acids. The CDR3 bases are TGCGCCAGCAGCCAAGGGAGAGGGACTAGCGGGGAAGAGACCCAGTACTTC. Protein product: CASSQGRGTSGEETQYF.

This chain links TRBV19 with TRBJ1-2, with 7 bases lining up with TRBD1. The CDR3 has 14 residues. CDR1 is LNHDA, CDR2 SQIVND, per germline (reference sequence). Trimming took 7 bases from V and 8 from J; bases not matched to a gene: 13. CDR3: CASKRLYTGEGYTF. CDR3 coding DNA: TGTGCCAGTAAGCGTCTGTATACAGGGGAAGGCTACACCTTC.

The CDR3 loop is CASRGMNTEAFF. The CDR3, as DNA: TGCGCCAGCAGGGGTATGAACACTGAAGCTTTCTTT. This chain connects TRBV10-2 to TRBJ1-1; D not resolved. The CDR3 has 12 amino acids. Trimming cost V 6 bases and J 0 bases, with 5 bases left between them. Germline CDR1 and CDR2: WSHSY and SAAADI.

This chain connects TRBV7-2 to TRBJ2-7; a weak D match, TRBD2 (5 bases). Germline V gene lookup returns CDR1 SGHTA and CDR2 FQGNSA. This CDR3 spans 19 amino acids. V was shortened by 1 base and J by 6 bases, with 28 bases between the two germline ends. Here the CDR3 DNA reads TGTGCCAGCAGCTTAGTGGCGCGGAGCTACGAGGGTTCCCCAAGCGAGCAGTACTTC. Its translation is CASSLVARSYEGSPSEQYF.

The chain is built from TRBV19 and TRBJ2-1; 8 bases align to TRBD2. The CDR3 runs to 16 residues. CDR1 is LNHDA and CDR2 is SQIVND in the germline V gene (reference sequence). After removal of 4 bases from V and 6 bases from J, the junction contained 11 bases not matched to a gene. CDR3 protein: CASSRIAGNLGNEQFF. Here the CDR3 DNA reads TGTGCCAGTAGTAGGATAGCGGGAAATCTGGGCAATGAGCAGTTCTTC.

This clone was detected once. CDR3 protein: CASSPHWGFGPLSGYTF. The DNA of the CDR3 is TGTGCCAGTAGTCCGCATTGGGGGTTTGGACCTCTAAGTGGCTACACCTTC. The chain joins TRBV19 to TRBJ1-2; possibly TRBD1 for D (5 bases). The V end lost 5 bases, the J end lost 7 bases, and 26 bases lay between the germline ends. Germline loops: CDR1 LNHDA, CDR2 SQIVND (reference sequence). The CDR3 is 17 residues long.

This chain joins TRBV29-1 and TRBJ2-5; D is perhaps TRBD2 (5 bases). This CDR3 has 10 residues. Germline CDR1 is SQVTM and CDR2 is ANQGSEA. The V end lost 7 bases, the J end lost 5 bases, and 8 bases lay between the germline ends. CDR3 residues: CSGGWETQYF. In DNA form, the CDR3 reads TGCAGCGGAGGGTGGGAGACCCAGTACTTC.

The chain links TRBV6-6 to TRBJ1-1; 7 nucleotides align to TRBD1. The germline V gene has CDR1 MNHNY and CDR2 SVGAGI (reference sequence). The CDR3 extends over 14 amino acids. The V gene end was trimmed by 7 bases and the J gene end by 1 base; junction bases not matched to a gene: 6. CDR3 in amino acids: CASNGQEPNTEAFF. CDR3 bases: TGTGCCAGCAACGGACAGGAGCCGAACACTGAAGCTTTCTTT.

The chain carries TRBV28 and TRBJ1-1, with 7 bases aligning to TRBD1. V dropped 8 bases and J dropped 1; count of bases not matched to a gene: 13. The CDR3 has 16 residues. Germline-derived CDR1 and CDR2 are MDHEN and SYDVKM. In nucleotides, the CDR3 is TGTGCCAGCGATGACAGGGTGGGGTCAGGGAACACTGAAGCTTTCTTT. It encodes CASDDRVGSGNTEAFF. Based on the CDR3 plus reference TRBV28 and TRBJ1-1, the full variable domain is DVKVTQSSRYLVKRTGEKVFLECVQDMDHENMFWYRQDPGLGLRLIYFSYDVKMKEKGDIPEGYSVSREKKERFSLILESASTNQTSMYLCASDDRVGSGNTEAFFGQGTRLTVV.

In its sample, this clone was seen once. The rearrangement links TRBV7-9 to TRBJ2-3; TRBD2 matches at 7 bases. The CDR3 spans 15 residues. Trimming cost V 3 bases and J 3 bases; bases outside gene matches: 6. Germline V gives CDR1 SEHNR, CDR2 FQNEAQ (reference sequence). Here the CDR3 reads CASSLGLAVTDTQYF. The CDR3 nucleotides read TGTGCCAGCAGCTTGGGGCTAGCGGTTACAGATACGCAGTATTTT.

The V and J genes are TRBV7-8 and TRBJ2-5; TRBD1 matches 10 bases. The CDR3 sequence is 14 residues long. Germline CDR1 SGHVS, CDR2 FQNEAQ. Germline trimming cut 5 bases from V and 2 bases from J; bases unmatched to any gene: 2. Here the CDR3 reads CASSPDRGQETQYF. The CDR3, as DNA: TGTGCCAGCAGCCCGGACAGGGGGCAAGAGACCCAGTACTTC.

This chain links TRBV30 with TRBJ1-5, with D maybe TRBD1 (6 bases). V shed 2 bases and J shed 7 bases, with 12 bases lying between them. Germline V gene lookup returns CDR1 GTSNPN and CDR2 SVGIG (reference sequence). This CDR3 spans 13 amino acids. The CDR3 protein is CAWSQQGNQPQHF. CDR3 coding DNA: TGTGCCTGGAGTCAACAGGGAAACCAGCCCCAGCATTTT.

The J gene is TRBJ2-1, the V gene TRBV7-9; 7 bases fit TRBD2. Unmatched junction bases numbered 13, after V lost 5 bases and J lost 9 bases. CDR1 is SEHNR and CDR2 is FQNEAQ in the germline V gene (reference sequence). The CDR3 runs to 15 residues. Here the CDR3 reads CASSPRIGLGIEQFF. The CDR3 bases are TGTGCCAGCAGCCCCCGTATAGGACTAGGGATTGAGCAGTTCTTC.

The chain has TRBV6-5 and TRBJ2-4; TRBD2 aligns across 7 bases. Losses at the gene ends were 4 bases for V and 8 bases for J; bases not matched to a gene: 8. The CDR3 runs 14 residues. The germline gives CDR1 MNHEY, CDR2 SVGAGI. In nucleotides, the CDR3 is TGTGCCAGCAGTTTGGGACTACCTAACGACATTCAGTACTTC. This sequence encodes CASSLGLPNDIQYF.

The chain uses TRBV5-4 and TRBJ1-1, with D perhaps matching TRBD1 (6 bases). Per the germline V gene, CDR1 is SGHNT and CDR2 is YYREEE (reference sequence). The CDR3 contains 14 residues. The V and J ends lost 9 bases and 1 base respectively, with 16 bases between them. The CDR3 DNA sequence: TGTGCCACGGTAGGGGGGATGGGGAACACTGAAGCTTTCTTT. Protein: CATVGGMGNTEAFF. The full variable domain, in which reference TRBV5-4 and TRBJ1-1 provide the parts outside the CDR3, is ETGVTQSPTHLIKTRGQQVTLRCSSQSGHNTVSWYQQALGQGPQFIFQYYREEENGRGNFPPRFSGLQFPNYSSELNVNALELDDSALYLCATVGGMGNTEAFFGQGTRLTVV.

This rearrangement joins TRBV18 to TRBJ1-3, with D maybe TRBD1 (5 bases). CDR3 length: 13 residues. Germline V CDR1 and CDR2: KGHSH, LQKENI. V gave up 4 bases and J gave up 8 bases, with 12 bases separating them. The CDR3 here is CASSLESGDTIYF. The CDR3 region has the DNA TGTGCCAGCTCACTGGAGTCGGGGGACACCATATATTTT.

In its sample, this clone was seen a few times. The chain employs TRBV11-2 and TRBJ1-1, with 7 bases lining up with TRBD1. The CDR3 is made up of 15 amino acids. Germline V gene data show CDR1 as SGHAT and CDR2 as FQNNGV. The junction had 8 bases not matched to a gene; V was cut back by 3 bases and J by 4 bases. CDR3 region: CASSFRQGGRTEAFF. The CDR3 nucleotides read TGTGCCAGCAGCTTCCGACAGGGAGGGCGCACTGAAGCTTTCTTT.

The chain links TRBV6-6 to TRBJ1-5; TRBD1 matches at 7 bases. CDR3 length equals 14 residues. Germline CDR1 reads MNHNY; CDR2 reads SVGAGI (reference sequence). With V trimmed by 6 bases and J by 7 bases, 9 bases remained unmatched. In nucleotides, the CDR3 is TGTGCCAGCAGCCCACCAGGGGGAGGCCAGCCCCAGCATTTT. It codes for CASSPPGGGQPQHF.

CDR3 sequence: CASGLGQGSQETQYF. The CDR3 DNA reads as TGTGCCAGCGGGCTGGGACAGGGATCCCAAGAGACCCAGTACTTC. This chain joins TRBV28 and TRBJ2-5, with 9 positions matching TRBD1. The ends lost 8 bases at V and 1 base at J; junction bases unmatched: 8. The germline gives CDR1 MDHEN, CDR2 SYDVKM. The CDR3 is 15 residues long.

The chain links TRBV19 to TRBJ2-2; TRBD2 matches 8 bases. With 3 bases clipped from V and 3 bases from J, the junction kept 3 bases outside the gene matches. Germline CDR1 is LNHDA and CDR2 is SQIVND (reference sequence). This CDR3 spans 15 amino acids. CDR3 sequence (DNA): TGTGCCAGTAGTATTACTAGCGGTCACACCGGGGAGCTGTTTTTT. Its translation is CASSITSGHTGELFF.

The CDR3 sequence is CASSQDFGTAMNTEAFF. As DNA, the CDR3 is TGCGCCAGCAGCCAAGATTTCGGGACAGCGATGAACACTGAAGCTTTCTTT. The gene calls are TRBV4-3 and TRBJ1-1, with 7 positions matching TRBD1. V gave up 0 bases and J gave up 0 bases; unmatched junction bases: 7. The CDR3 has 17 residues. Germline assignment: CDR1 LGHNA and CDR2 YSLEER.

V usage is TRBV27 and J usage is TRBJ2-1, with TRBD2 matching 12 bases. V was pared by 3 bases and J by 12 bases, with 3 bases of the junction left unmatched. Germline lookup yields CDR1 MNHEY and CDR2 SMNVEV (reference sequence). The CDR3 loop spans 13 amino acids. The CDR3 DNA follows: TGTGCCAGCAGTTTTTCTAGCGGGGGGGGGCAGTTCTTC. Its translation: CASSFSSGGGQFF.

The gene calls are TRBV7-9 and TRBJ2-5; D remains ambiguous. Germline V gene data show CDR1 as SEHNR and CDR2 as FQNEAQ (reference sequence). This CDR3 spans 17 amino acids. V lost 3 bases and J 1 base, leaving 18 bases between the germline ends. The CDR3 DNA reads TGTGCCAGCAGCTTGGGAAACGTTGGCAGCTTCCAAGAGACCCAGTACTTC. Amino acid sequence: CASSLGNVGSFQETQYF.

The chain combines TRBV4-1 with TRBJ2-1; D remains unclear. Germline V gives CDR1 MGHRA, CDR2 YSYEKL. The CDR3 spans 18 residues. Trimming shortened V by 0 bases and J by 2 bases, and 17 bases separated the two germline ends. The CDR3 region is CASSQDTQAHFTYNEQFF. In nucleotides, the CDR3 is TGCGCCAGCAGCCAAGATACGCAGGCTCATTTCACCTACAATGAGCAGTTCTTC.